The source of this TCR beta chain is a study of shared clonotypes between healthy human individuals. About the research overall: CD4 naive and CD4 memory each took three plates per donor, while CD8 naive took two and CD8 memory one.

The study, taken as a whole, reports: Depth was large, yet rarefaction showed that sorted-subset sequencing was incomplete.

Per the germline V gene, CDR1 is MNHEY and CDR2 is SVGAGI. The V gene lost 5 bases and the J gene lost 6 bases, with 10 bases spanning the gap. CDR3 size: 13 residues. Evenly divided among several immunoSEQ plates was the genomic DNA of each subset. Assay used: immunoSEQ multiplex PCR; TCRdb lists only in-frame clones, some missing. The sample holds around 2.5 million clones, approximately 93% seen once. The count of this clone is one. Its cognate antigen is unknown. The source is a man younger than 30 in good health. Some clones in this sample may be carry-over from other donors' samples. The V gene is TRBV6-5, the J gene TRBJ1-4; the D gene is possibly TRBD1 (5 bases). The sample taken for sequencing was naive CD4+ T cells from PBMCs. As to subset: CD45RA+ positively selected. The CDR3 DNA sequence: TGTGCCAGCAGTCAACCGGGACATGAAAAACTGTTTTTT. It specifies CASSQPGHEKLFF.